This section outlines one TCR beta chain sequence together with its context. Its target is not known. This sample is drawn from a study of Ad26.COV2.S vaccination and SARS-CoV-2 variants. Turning to the study itself: Once, or twice with 56 days between doses, Ad26.COV2.S was given intramuscularly.

Treatment: about 20 received Ad26.COV2.S at low or high dose, single or two shots; 5 received placebo; per-sample allocation not given. The study sampled participants on day 63 after the first vaccine or placebo injection. Measured with immunoSEQ multiplex PCR; TCRdb has only the in-frame clones, and not every one. The sample includes about 400,000 clones, 92% of them seen just once. Unmatched junction bases numbered 7, after V lost 6 bases and J lost 4 bases. Germline CDR1 is LNHDA and CDR2 is SQIVND (reference sequence). CDR3 length: 14 amino acids. Overall study findings and caveats: Among vaccine recipients, spike-specific TCR breadth exceeded that of placebo recipients. Total T cell responses were possibly underestimated by TCR breadth and depth analyses.

This sequence joins TRBV19 and TRBJ1-1, with 8 bases aligning to TRBD1. Source: peripheral blood, taken in a trial of Ad26.COV2.S vaccine versus placebo. The sequence derives from a person between 18 and 65 years old who received the Ad26.COV2.S COVID-19 vaccine or a placebo. The CDR3: CASSPRQGITEAFF. The DNA of the CDR3 is TGTGCCAGTAGCCCACGACAGGGGATCACTGAAGCTTTCTTT. The variable domain in full, completed from reference TRBV19 and TRBJ1-1, reads DGGITQSPKYLFRKEGQNVTLSCEQNLNHDAMYWYRQDPGQGLRLIYYSQIVNDFQKGDIAEGYSVSREKKESFPLTVTSAQKNPTAFYLCASSPRQGITEAFFGQGTRLTVV.